This TCR beta chain appears in the sequencing data of a study of vaccination and CD4 T cells after COVID-19. In regard to this clonotype: Its cognate antigen is unknown.

The Oncomine TCR Beta short-read assay was applied to DNA of cultured CD4+ T cells. MiXCR was run by TCRdb on the PCR reads, yielding one entry per CDR3 protein. The sample lists about 6,600 distinct CDR3 sequences; 30% to 45% were seen once. Treatment given: approximately 11-day PBMC culture with coronavirus spike peptide pools or control peptides (ViraFEST assay). The unexposed donor gave CD4+ T cells before the COVID-19 pandemic (2011-2018). Per the germline V gene, CDR1 is MNHEY and CDR2 is SVGEGT. Trimming took 6 bases from V and 8 from J; bases not matched to a gene: 6. The CDR3 sequence is 14 residues long.

This chain connects TRBV6-2 or TRBV6-3 to TRBJ2-1, with 11 positions matching TRBD1. This clonotype was obtained from a human donor in good health. The material sequenced was CD4+ T cells from blood, cultured in vitro. CDR3 in DNA: TGTGCCAGCAGCCCCGGGACAGGGGGTGATGAGCAGTTCTTC. Translated: CASSPGTGGDEQFF.